Listed below are T cell receptor beta chains from one sample, sequenced in a study of blood T cell repertoires in COVID-19. Sequencing was performed with immunoSEQ multiplex PCR; in TCRdb, only in-frame clones are kept and a portion is missing. The table shows about 64,000 clones, with around nine tenths occurring only once. The sequencing input was peripheral blood. The source of these receptors is a woman of 80 years or more with active COVID-19. Each CDR3 is given without its conserved first and last residue. A D gene is named only where the DNA matches it firmly.

TRBV10-1	TRBJ2-7	TRBD2	ASSGTSGRGEQY
TRBV6-5	TRBJ2-3	.	ASSSSGSIPGTQY
TRBV7-9	TRBJ2-5	TRBD2	ASSRTSGRETQY
TRBV4-2	TRBJ1-1	TRBD1	ATRQGSSTEAF
TRBV19	TRBJ1-5	TRBD1	ASSRQGYSNQPQH
TRBV7-2	TRBJ2-5	.	ASSSSETQY
TRBV11-2	TRBJ2-3	TRBD1	ASSPGQEADTQY
TRBV6-5	TRBJ1-2	TRBD1	ASSYIAGGGGYT
TRBV9	TRBJ2-5	TRBD2	ASSVGIAGGSETQY
TRBV5-1	TRBJ1-5	TRBD1	ASSWTGGGQPQH
TRBV27	TRBJ1-6	.	ASSWGEGNSPLH
TRBV7-8	TRBJ2-3	.	ASSLGPTDTQY
TRBV10-1	TRBJ2-7	.	ASSQVGGAEQY
TRBV6-5	TRBJ1-5	TRBD1	ASSYRQGVSNQPQH
TRBV6-5	TRBJ2-5	.	ASSYFLQETQY
TRBV7-9	TRBJ2-7	.	ASSLSPEGRSYEQY
TRBV28	TRBJ2-7	.	ASSSGQPPYEQY
TRBV28	TRBJ1-1	.	ASRDTGTGRVEAF
TRBV6-5	TRBJ2-3	.	ASSYSTGEDTQY
TRBV5-6	TRBJ1-4	.	ASRGQENEKLF
TRBV25-1	TRBJ2-1	.	ASSEPEDPEQF
TRBV6-5	TRBJ1-2	.	ASAQQGNYGYT
TRBV5-1	TRBJ2-7	TRBD2	ASRPTSGSVYEQY
TRBV7-2	TRBJ1-3	.	ASSLMRNSVSVSGNTIY
TRBV28	TRBJ2-1	TRBD2	ASSTSGIRNEQF
TRBV27	TRBJ1-5	.	ASSPPGVGNQPQH
TRBV5-4	TRBJ1-1	TRBD1	ASSLAGSRDSLNTEAF
TRBV4-2	TRBJ2-3	TRBD2	ASSRLSGGAKDTQY
TRBV5-1	TRBJ2-2	TRBD1	ASSPWTGWNTGELF
TRBV7-2	TRBJ2-3	TRBD2	ASSPTGLEIDTQY
TRBV29-1	TRBJ1-1	.	SVAQGAEAF
TRBV28	TRBJ1-1	.	ASSPYGLEAF
TRBV28	TRBJ2-6	TRBD2	ASTSLFIAGGPSGANVLT
TRBV25-1	TRBJ2-3	.	ASRSTDTQY
TRBV11-3	TRBJ2-7	TRBD1	ASSQGQGYEQY
TRBV7-2	TRBJ1-3	.	ASSPGISGSGNTIY
TRBV3-1/TRBV3-2	TRBJ2-1	TRBD2	ASSLLTSGPYNEQF
TRBV27	TRBJ2-3	TRBD2	ASRQGLAGLTDTQY
TRBV19	TRBJ2-5	TRBD1	ASSDTGESIRETQY
TRBV5-6	TRBJ2-4	.	ASSLGGRNIQY
TRBV4-2	TRBJ2-2	.	ASSPDTGELF
TRBV2	TRBJ1-4	.	ASSTDATNEKLF
TRBV7-9	TRBJ1-2	.	ASSSPQGVGHGYT
TRBV27	TRBJ2-7	.	ASSRSGDSYEQY
TRBV2	TRBJ2-2	.	ASSGGADNTGELF